A selection of T cell receptor beta chains follows, all from one sample in a study of human T cells and chemical hapten exposure. Via MiXCR, TCRdb re-called the RACE reads, giving one row per CDR3 protein. The sample carries under 300,000 distinct CDR3 sequences, roughly 7.4% recorded once. Sequencing used whole blood, obtained in connection with sensitization to the hapten diphenylcyclopropenone (DPC). All receptors derive from a man aged 18 to 35 with alopecia areata. Some clones in this sample may be carry-over from other donors' samples. CDR3s include the opening cysteine and the closing phenylalanine or tryptophan. The D gene is left open where the match is weak. Size is stated for part of the rows, as once, few or many counts, or as a class when the clone is expanded.

D | length | J | V | size | DNA | CDR3
NA | 15 | TRBJ2-7 | TRBV6-6 | NA | TGTGCCAGCAGCACCACACAGTGGGCAACCTACGAGCAGTACTTC | CASSTTQWATYEQYF
NA | 16 | TRBJ2-4 | TRBV29-1 | many | TGCAGCGTTGAAATGATGAGGGACTGGGGCAAAAACATTCAGTACTTC | CSVEMMRDWGKNIQYF
TRBD2 | 15 | TRBJ2-1 | TRBV6-2/TRBV6-3 | few | TGTGCCAGCAGTCGCGGGGGGCCCTCCTACAATGAGCAGTTCTTC | CASSRGGPSYNEQFF
NA | 14 | TRBJ1-2 | TRBV5-5 | NA | TGTGCCAGCAGCTTGGTGCAGGAGAACTATGGCTACACCTTC | CASSLVQENYGYTF
NA | 12 | TRBJ1-1 | TRBV29-1 | many | TGCAGCGTTGTAGGCTACACCCTTGAAGCTTTCTTT | CSVVGYTLEAFF
TRBD2 | 19 | TRBJ2-7 | TRBV25-1 | NA | TGTGCCAGCAGTGATAAATCGGGACTAGCGGGGGGGGCCCCGTACGAGCAGTACTTC | CASSDKSGLAGGAPYEQYF
TRBD1 | 21 | TRBJ1-1 | TRBV7-2 | NA | TGTGCCAGCAGCCCTCGAGTGTGGCAGGGGGCATTCCTGACTACCAACACTGAAGCTTTCTTT | CASSPRVWQGAFLTTNTEAFF
NA | 15 | TRBJ1-1 | TRBV6-5 | NA | TGTGCCAGCAGTTCCCCGGGACGGATGAACACTGAAGCTTTCTTT | CASSSPGRMNTEAFF
TRBD1 | 13 | TRBJ2-1 | TRBV10-3 | NA | TGTGCCAGCCGAAAGGGACAGAACAATGAGCAGTTCTTC | CASRKGQNNEQFF
NA | 13 | TRBJ1-1 | TRBV4-1 | many | TGCGCCAGCAGCGCAGCGGTGAACACTGAAGCTTTCTTT | CASSAAVNTEAFF
NA | 14 | TRBJ2-1 | TRBV2 | many | TGTGCCAGCCTTGAGGGTTGGGTTGAGAATGAGCAGTTCTTC | CASLEGWVENEQFF
NA | 15 | TRBJ2-7 | TRBV14 | NA | TGTGCCAGCAGCCATTGGGGGAGCTGCCTCTACGAGCAGTACTTC | CASSHWGSCLYEQYF
NA | 13 | TRBJ1-1 | TRBV7-3 | many | TGTGCCAGCAGCTTCACAGTGTGGGCTGAAGCTTTCTTT | CASSFTVWAEAFF
NA | 12 | TRBJ2-2 | TRBV6-6 | NA | TGTGCCAGCAGTTATCCCACCGGGGAGCTGTTTTTT | CASSYPTGELFF
TRBD1 | 14 | TRBJ2-5 | TRBV4-2 | few | TGTGCCAGCAGTCGACAGGGACGTCAAGAGACCCAGTACTTC | CASSRQGRQETQYF
NA | 14 | TRBJ1-1 | TRBV3-1 | NA | TGTGCCAGCAGACATACAGGGTCGGGCACTGAAGCTTTCTTT | CASRHTGSGTEAFF
TRBD1 | 15 | TRBJ1-1 | TRBV15 | many | TGTGCCACCAGCATCCGTCCTACAGGGGACACTGAAGCTTTCTTT | CATSIRPTGDTEAFF
NA | 16 | TRBJ2-1 | TRBV28 | NA | TGTGCCAGCAGCAACACAGGCATTAGCTCCTACAATGAGCAGTTCTTC | CASSNTGISSYNEQFF
NA | 15 | TRBJ2-5 | TRBV7-2 | many | TGTGCCAGCAGCTTAGCGGGACCGACTCGGGAGACCCAGTACTTC | CASSLAGPTRETQYF
NA | 15 | TRBJ1-5 | TRBV5-8 | few | TGTGCCAGCAGCTTACTGGCCCAGGGGAATCAGCCCCAGCATTTT | CASSLLAQGNQPQHF
NA | 13 | TRBJ1-1 | TRBV12-3/TRBV12-4 | many | TGTGCCAGCATTTCACAGCGGAGCACTGAAGCTTTCTTT | CASISQRSTEAFF
NA | 20 | TRBJ2-6 | TRBV7-6 | few | TGTGCCAGCAGCTACGAACCACAGGGTCTCCTTCTCTCTGGGGCCAACGTCCTGACTTTC | CASSYEPQGLLLSGANVLTF
NA | 15 | TRBJ2-5 | TRBV29-1 | few | TGCAGCGTTGAAGCACTTGACAGACTTCAAGAGACCCAGTACTTC | CSVEALDRLQETQYF
TRBD1 | 15 | TRBJ2-7 | TRBV28 | few | TGTGCCAGCAGTCCTCCCGGGACAGGGGTTTACGAGCAGTACTTC | CASSPPGTGVYEQYF
NA | 14 | TRBJ1-6 | TRBV5-1 | few | TGCGCCAGCAGCATAAAAGGGGATAATTCACCCCTCCACTTT | CASSIKGDNSPLHF
NA | 16 | TRBJ2-6 | TRBV6-4 | many | TGTGCCAGCAGTGGGGGGGGCGCCTCTGGGGCCAACGTCCTGACTTTC | CASSGGGASGANVLTF
NA | 12 | TRBJ1-1 | TRBV29-1 | few | TGCAGCGTTGGAGACTTGAACACTGAAGCTTTCTTT | CSVGDLNTEAFF
TRBD2 | 15 | TRBJ2-3 | TRBV6-2/TRBV6-3 | many | TGTGCCAGCAGCCCAAGCGGGGGGGCCACAGATACGCAGTATTTT | CASSPSGGATDTQYF
NA | 14 | TRBJ1-5 | TRBV6-2/TRBV6-3 | NA | TGTGCCAGCAGTTACTCATCCAGGGACCAGCCCCAGCATTTT | CASSYSSRDQPQHF
NA | 16 | TRBJ1-6 | TRBV4-1 | NA | TGCGCCAGCAGCCAAGTAGGGCTCCCGGGCGATTCACCCCTCCACTTT | CASSQVGLPGDSPLHF
NA | 17 | TRBJ2-2 | TRBV6-2/TRBV6-3 | many | TGTGCCAGCAGTCACCAGACAGCGGGCGCGAACACCGGGGAGCTGTTTTTT | CASSHQTAGANTGELFF
NA | 13 | TRBJ2-3 | TRBV9 | few | TGTGCCAGCAGCCCCGGGGCCCCAGATACGCAGTATTTT | CASSPGAPDTQYF
NA | 12 | TRBJ1-2 | TRBV3-1 | few | TGTGCCAGCAGCCAAGATACTATTCGGTACACCTTC | CASSQDTIRYTF
NA | 12 | TRBJ1-1 | TRBV6-5 | many | TGTGCCAGCTCGACTTGGGGCGCCCCGGCTTTCTTT | CASSTWGAPAFF
NA | 16 | TRBJ2-2 | TRBV27 | few | TGTGCCAGCAGTCCGGGGACGCAAGGCGCCACCGGGGAGCTGTTTTTT | CASSPGTQGATGELFF
NA | 14 | TRBJ2-5 | TRBV14 | NA | TGTGCCAGCAGCCAAGGACACGTACAAGAGACCCAGTACTTC | CASSQGHVQETQYF
TRBD1 | 16 | TRBJ2-3 | TRBV11-2 | few | TGTGCCAGCAGCCCTCACCGACAGGGTTATACAGATACGCAGTATTTT | CASSPHRQGYTDTQYF
NA | 14 | TRBJ2-5 | TRBV9 | few | TGTGCCAGCAGCGTAGCGGGGGTCCAAGAGACCCAGTACTTC | CASSVAGVQETQYF
NA | 15 | TRBJ2-3 | TRBV5-1 | few | TGCGCCAGCAGCTTGGACAGGGCCCGCACAGATACGCAGTATTTT | CASSLDRARTDTQYF
TRBD2 | 14 | TRBJ2-2 | TRBV20-1 | NA | TGCAGTGCTCCTCGGGGGGGCCGTACCGGGGAGCTGTTTTTT | CSAPRGGRTGELFF
NA | 14 | TRBJ1-4 | TRBV28 | NA | TGTGCCAGCAGTTTCAGGGGAATTAATGAAAAACTGTTTTTT | CASSFRGINEKLFF
NA | 13 | TRBJ2-7 | TRBV20-1 | NA | TGCAGTGCTAGAGCAGGCCAGGGCTACGAGCAGTACTTC | CSARAGQGYEQYF
NA | 14 | TRBJ1-1 | TRBV5-1 | many | TGCGCCAGCAGCTTGGTACAGGCGAACACTGAAGCTTTCTTT | CASSLVQANTEAFF
TRBD1 | 18 | TRBJ2-1 | TRBV7-9 | NA | TGTGCCAGCAGCTCGAATGGACAGGGGGCAACAATTACCAATGAGCAGTTCTTC | CASSSNGQGATITNEQFF
NA | 15 | TRBJ1-1 | TRBV6-1 | few | TGTGCCAGCAGTCCCCGTCAGGGGATAAACACTGAAGCTTTCTTT | CASSPRQGINTEAFF
TRBD1 | 17 | TRBJ1-6 | TRBV4-3 | few | TGCGCCAGCAGCCAACAATGGGACAGGCTCTATAATTCACCCCTCCACTTT | CASSQQWDRLYNSPLHF
NA | 13 | TRBJ1-2 | TRBV27 | many | TGTGCCAGCAGGTCGACGGGCCGCTATGGCTACACCTTC | CASRSTGRYGYTF
TRBD2 | 18 | TRBJ2-5 | TRBV7-2 | NA | TGTGCCAGCAGCTTTTCGACTAGCGGGGGGGCCGGCCAAGAGACCCAGTACTTC | CASSFSTSGGAGQETQYF
NA | 15 | TRBJ1-1 | TRBV20-1 | few | TGCAGTGCTAGAATTCGGGGTAGGGGAAACACTGAAGCTTTCTTT | CSARIRGRGNTEAFF
NA | 15 | TRBJ2-2 | TRBV7-9 | NA | TGTGCCAGCAGACCATGGACAGCCAACACCGGGGAGCTGTTTTTT | CASRPWTANTGELFF
NA | 15 | TRBJ2-1 | TRBV2 | few | TGTGCCAGCAGTGAACCGGGTAGTTCCTACAATGAGCAGTTCTTC | CASSEPGSSYNEQFF
NA | 14 | TRBJ2-3 | TRBV10-3 | few | TGTGCCATCACTGCCGGGAAAAGCACAGATACGCAGTATTTT | CAITAGKSTDTQYF